A selection of T cell receptor beta chains follows, all from one sample in a study of T cell changes during pregnancy in multiple sclerosis. The repertoire was sequenced with immunoSEQ multiplex PCR; TCRdb's copy has only in-frame clones and lacks some. In the table there are 50,000 to 75,000 clones, 91% of which are singletons. Sequences were derived from peripheral blood, sampled in the third trimester of pregnancy. The receptor source for this set is a female donor in good health, enrolled as a control in a pregnancy study. CDR3s leave out the opening cysteine and the closing phenylalanine or tryptophan. Fields, in order: J gene, V gene, CDR3 protein.

J gene: TRBJ2-7
V gene: TRBV5-6
CDR3 protein: ASSPKGTGSYEQY

J gene: TRBJ1-2
V gene: TRBV28
CDR3 protein: ASSFEGARGYT

J gene: TRBJ2-5
V gene: TRBV19
CDR3 protein: ASSMTSGGSQETQY

J gene: TRBJ2-7
V gene: TRBV6-1
CDR3 protein: ASSEWSGTYEQY

J gene: TRBJ2-1
V gene: TRBV2
CDR3 protein: ASSDWAGGPSGSYNEQF

J gene: TRBJ2-2
V gene: TRBV6-1
CDR3 protein: VLQGSYTGELF

J gene: TRBJ2-7
V gene: TRBV7-8
CDR3 protein: ASSSGTTRDEQY

J gene: TRBJ1-5
V gene: TRBV27
CDR3 protein: ASSDRGPYQPQH

J gene: TRBJ2-1
V gene: TRBV6-4
CDR3 protein: ASSVTGDAGNEQF

J gene: TRBJ1-2
V gene: TRBV2
CDR3 protein: ASSGQGYGYT

J gene: TRBJ1-5
V gene: TRBV28
CDR3 protein: ASNPTKGGRGQPQH

J gene: TRBJ2-1
V gene: TRBV11-2
CDR3 protein: ASTMIAGGSSYNEQF

J gene: TRBJ1-2
V gene: TRBV11-2
CDR3 protein: ASSLAPGGYGYT

J gene: TRBJ1-1
V gene: TRBV18
CDR3 protein: ASSQGQFEAF

J gene: TRBJ1-1
V gene: TRBV7-2
CDR3 protein: ASSKRTGVMNTEAF

J gene: TRBJ2-1
V gene: TRBV30
CDR3 protein: AWSVRSSGPYNEQF

J gene: TRBJ2-2
V gene: TRBV19
CDR3 protein: ATTETNTGELF

J gene: TRBJ2-6
V gene: TRBV28
CDR3 protein: ASSSFGTARSSGANVLT

J gene: TRBJ2-6
V gene: TRBV28
CDR3 protein: ASSLGHPGANVLT

J gene: TRBJ1-1
V gene: TRBV25-1
CDR3 protein: ASRDDAGTGYFEAF

J gene: TRBJ2-7
V gene: TRBV25-1
CDR3 protein: ASSLRQEQY

J gene: TRBJ1-1
V gene: TRBV27
CDR3 protein: ATQGNWNTEAF

J gene: TRBJ2-3
V gene: TRBV6-4
CDR3 protein: ASSDSQGGTDTQY

J gene: TRBJ2-7
V gene: TRBV6-5
CDR3 protein: ASRLFDSSYEQY

J gene: TRBJ2-2
V gene: TRBV5-1
CDR3 protein: ASTRTSGILGAGELF

J gene: TRBJ2-3
V gene: TRBV4-1
CDR3 protein: ASSQAATDTQY

J gene: TRBJ2-1
V gene: TRBV7-9
CDR3 protein: ASSLLGGGYEQF

J gene: TRBJ2-4
V gene: TRBV4-1
CDR3 protein: ASSLGEVGTKENIQY

J gene: TRBJ2-3
V gene: TRBV9
CDR3 protein: ASSPLLGLAGGIPNAKDTQY

J gene: TRBJ2-5
V gene: TRBV5-4
CDR3 protein: ASSLALSNRHN

J gene: TRBJ2-5
V gene: TRBV9
CDR3 protein: ASSVDGTAQRY

J gene: TRBJ1-5
V gene: TRBV28
CDR3 protein: ASSPSSSNQPQH

J gene: TRBJ1-2
V gene: TRBV6-4
CDR3 protein: ASSRDSGYYGYT

J gene: TRBJ1-6
V gene: TRBV9
CDR3 protein: ASSVYQDSPLH

J gene: TRBJ2-2
V gene: TRBV9
CDR3 protein: ASSRRRAEATGELF

J gene: TRBJ1-1
V gene: TRBV4-2
CDR3 protein: ASSIALTLNTEAF

J gene: TRBJ2-1
V gene: TRBV14
CDR3 protein: ASSPLGWGPSLEQF

J gene: -
V gene: TRBV6-5
CDR3 protein: ASSSQGLGLGYEQY

J gene: TRBJ2-6
V gene: TRBV27
CDR3 protein: ASSLLGESPGANVLT

J gene: TRBJ1-3
V gene: TRBV4-2
CDR3 protein: ASSQVEGQGGGNTIY

J gene: TRBJ2-7
V gene: TRBV5-6
CDR3 protein: ASSPIQGATYEQY

J gene: TRBJ2-1
V gene: TRBV2
CDR3 protein: ASRFSSGSSYNEQF

J gene: TRBJ1-2
V gene: TRBV25-1
CDR3 protein: ASSPFGGVPHGYT

J gene: TRBJ2-3
V gene: TRBV25-1
CDR3 protein: ATGGRFGEIPDTQY

J gene: TRBJ2-1
V gene: TRBV28
CDR3 protein: ASSLDRFLRGYNEQF

J gene: TRBJ1-2
V gene: TRBV14
CDR3 protein: ASSQRVVDGYT

J gene: TRBJ2-2
V gene: TRBV27
CDR3 protein: ASRLHTNTGELF

J gene: TRBJ1-1
V gene: TRBV5-6
CDR3 protein: ASSPRGWLGANTEAF

J gene: TRBJ2-5
V gene: TRBV21-1
CDR3 protein: ASSKARLAGDNRETQY

J gene: TRBJ2-1
V gene: TRBV5-4
CDR3 protein: ASSLGLAGVEQF

J gene: TRBJ1-4
V gene: TRBV5-1
CDR3 protein: ASSFTGTGHEKLF